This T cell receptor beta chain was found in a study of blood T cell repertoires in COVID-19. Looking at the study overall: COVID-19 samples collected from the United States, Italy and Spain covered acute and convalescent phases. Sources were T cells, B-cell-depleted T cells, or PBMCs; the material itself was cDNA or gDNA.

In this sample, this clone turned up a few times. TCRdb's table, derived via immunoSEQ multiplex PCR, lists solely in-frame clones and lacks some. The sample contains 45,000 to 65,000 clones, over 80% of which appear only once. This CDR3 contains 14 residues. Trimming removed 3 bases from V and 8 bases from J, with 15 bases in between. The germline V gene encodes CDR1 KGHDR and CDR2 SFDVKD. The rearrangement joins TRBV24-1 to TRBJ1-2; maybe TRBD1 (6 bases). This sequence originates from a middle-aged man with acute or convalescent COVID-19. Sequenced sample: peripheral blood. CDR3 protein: CATSDPARQAGYTF. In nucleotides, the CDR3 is TGTGCCACCAGTGATCCCGCCAGACAGGCCGGCTACACCTTC.